Presented here are 15 T cell receptor beta chains from one specimen sequenced in a study of cytomegalovirus exposure and HLA in healthy donors. The primer mix had 60 Vbeta and 13 Jbeta primers. Assay: immunoSEQ multiplex PCR; the TCRdb copy retains only in-frame clones and omits some. The listing records under 200,000 clones. The sample consisted of PBMCs. These receptors were obtained from a man aged 25-45 years in good health and CMV-seronegative.

The rearrangement joins TRBV30 to TRBJ1-6, with 10 positions matching TRBD1. Germline-derived CDR1 and CDR2 are GTSNPN and SVGIG (reference sequence). The CDR3 length is 15 residues. The V and J ends lost 3 bases and 9 bases, in that order; junction bases with no gene match: 8. CDR3 in amino acids: CAWRRPGQGSSPLHF. CDR3 in DNA: TGTGCCTGGAGGAGACCGGGACAGGGGTCTTCACCCCTCCACTTT.

About this clone itself: The junction departs from germline at one end; a sequencing error may be responsible. The rearrangement links TRBV9 to TRBJ2-1; the D gene is possibly TRBD1 (6 bases). CDR1 is SGDLS, CDR2 YYNGEE, per germline. The CDR3 covers 15 residues. In DNA form, the CDR3 reads TGTGCCAGCAGTGGGGGCGACCTCAGATACAGTGAGCAGTTCTTC. It encodes CASSGGDLRYSEQFF.

The DNA of the CDR3 is TGCACCAGCAGCCAAGGATCATCCCCGTGGGCCCACAATCAGCCCCAGCATTTT. Translated, it gives CTSSQGSSPWAHNQPQHF. The V call is TRBV1, the J call TRBJ1-5; the D segment call TRBD1 is taken from the table without a DNA check. TRBV1 has pseudogene status. This CDR3 spans 18 amino acids.

The chain has TRBV6-6 and TRBJ1-5, with 8 positions matching TRBD1. Germline V gene lookup returns CDR1 MNHNY and CDR2 SVGAGI (reference sequence). With V trimmed by 8 bases and J by 3 bases, 6 bases remained unmatched. The CDR3 is made up of 14 amino acids. The chain's CDR3 is CASGKGQVNQPQHF. For the CDR3, the DNA is TGTGCCAGCGGAAAGGGACAGGTCAATCAGCCCCAGCATTTT.

The CDR3 DNA reads as TGTGCCGGGGGCGCTTTGGGGAATCAGCCCCAGCATTTT. This gives the protein CAGGALGNQPQHF. The J gene is TRBJ1-5, the V gene TRBV28, with D perhaps TRBD1 (6 bases). Germline assignment: CDR1 MDHEN and CDR2 SYDVKM. This CDR3 comprises 13 residues. Trimming removed 11 bases at V and 4 bases at J, with 15 bases between.

The chain links TRBV11-2 to TRBJ1-2; the match to TRBD1 covers 8 bases. There are 14 residues in the CDR3. J lost 8 bases, V lost 4 bases, and 9 bases had no gene match. Per the germline V gene, CDR1 is SGHAT and CDR2 is FQNNGV. In nucleotides, the CDR3 is TGTGCCAGCAGCTCGGGACAGGCTGGGGGAGGCTACACCTTC. It translates to CASSSGQAGGGYTF.

The chain recombines TRBV5-1 with TRBJ2-5, with TRBD2 identical over 7 bases. Germline V CDR1 and CDR2: SGHRS, YFSETQ. V dropped 0 bases and J dropped 5; count of bases not matched to a gene: 4. CDR3 length: 14 amino acids. CDR3 sequence reads: CASSLVGGSETQYF. For the CDR3, the DNA is TGCGCCAGCAGCTTGGTGGGGGGGTCGGAGACCCAGTACTTC.

The rearrangement uses TRBV11-2 and TRBJ2-7, with 11 bases fitting TRBD2. Germline CDR1 is SGHAT and CDR2 is FQNNGV. This CDR3 region has 14 residues. The V and J ends lost 5 bases and 6 bases, in that order; junction bases with no gene match: 6. The CDR3 bases are TGTGCCAGCAGCCCCCGGACTAGCGGGCGCGAGCAGTACTTC. Amino acid sequence: CASSPRTSGREQYF.

The gene calls are TRBV19 and TRBJ2-7; TRBD1 aligns across 10 bases. The CDR3 sequence is 15 residues long. V shed 6 bases, J shed 2 bases, and the junction held 7 bases outside the gene matches. Germline V gives CDR1 LNHDA, CDR2 SQIVND (reference sequence). The CDR3 sequence: CASSNRDRGPYEQYF. For the CDR3, the DNA is TGTGCCAGTAGCAACCGGGACAGGGGACCCTACGAGCAGTACTTC.

This chain uses TRBV2 with TRBJ1-5; D gene ambiguous. Germline V gene sequence: CDR1 SNHLY, CDR2 FYNNEI. There are 14 residues in the CDR3. With 3 bases removed from V and 4 bases from J, the gap between germline ends came to 10 bases. Here the CDR3 reads CASSERGGNQPQHF. The CDR3 DNA follows: TGTGCCAGCAGTGAGCGGGGAGGGAATCAGCCCCAGCATTTT.

The gene calls are TRBV4-1 and TRBJ2-1, with a tentative D call TRBD1 (6 bases). Trimming shortened V by 2 bases and J by 0 bases, and 14 bases separated the two germline ends. Germline V CDR1 and CDR2: MGHRA, YSYEKL. This CDR3 is built from 17 residues. CDR3 in amino acids: CASSQHPDSFSYNEQFF. DNA of the CDR3: TGCGCCAGCAGCCAACACCCGGACAGCTTCTCCTACAATGAGCAGTTCTTC.

V usage is TRBV4-3 and J usage is TRBJ2-2, with D uncertain. Trimming pared 0 bases from V and 6 bases from J, leaving 8 bases between. Germline V gene lookup returns CDR1 LGHNA and CDR2 YSLEER. This CDR3 comprises 14 residues. CDR3 DNA sequence: TGCGCCAGCAGCCAAGAGGTGCAGGCCGGGGAGCTGTTTTTT. This codes for CASSQEVQAGELFF.

The chain recombines TRBV27 with TRBJ1-2; TRBD1 matches 11 bases. The CDR3 is 16 residues long. Germline V gene sequence: CDR1 MNHEY, CDR2 SMNVEV (reference sequence). Germline trimming cut 7 bases from V and 0 bases from J; bases unmatched to any gene: 7. CDR3 region: CASNKGQGATNYGYTF. The CDR3 DNA reads as TGTGCCAGCAACAAAGGACAGGGGGCAACTAACTATGGCTACACCTTC.

The rearrangement links TRBV7-9 to TRBJ1-1; perhaps TRBD1 as D (6 bases). CDR3 length: 14 amino acids. Germline V CDR1 and CDR2: SEHNR, FQNEAQ (reference sequence). V shed 3 bases and J shed 2 bases, with 10 bases lying between them. The CDR3 here is CASSFAQGNTEAFF. CDR3 DNA: TGTGCCAGCAGCTTTGCACAGGGCAACACTGAAGCTTTCTTT.

The chain links TRBV18 to TRBJ1-2; 10 bases are a match to TRBD1. V gave up 6 bases and J gave up 4 bases; unmatched junction bases: 5. The length of the CDR3 is 14 residues. Germline CDR1 and CDR2: KGHSH and LQKENI. CDR3 in amino acids: CASSVRDRGYGYTF. The CDR3 DNA is TGTGCCAGCTCCGTAAGGGACAGGGGCTATGGCTACACCTTC.